This TCR beta chain originates from a study of T cell responses to AZD1222 COVID-19 vaccine. Findings and caveats of the study: White British people made up most donors, females outnumbered males, and clonal diversity was possibly underestimated. Spike as a whole was targeted by vaccine-associated CD4 TCRs, dominant at 160-218 and 743-854. The peak T cell response came first, and repertoires were sampled only after it.

The CDR3 is 16 residues long. CDR1 SGHRS and CDR2 YFSETQ come from the germline V gene. V shed 4 bases and J shed 3 bases, with 20 bases lying between them. This table comes from immunoSEQ multiplex PCR, and its TCRdb copy is limited to in-frame clones, with some not included. The sample lists around 160,000 clones; around 90% were seen once. For this clone: Its antigen is not identified.

The sequence derives from an adult who received the AZD1222 COVID-19 vaccine. The source material was peripheral blood, sampled 28 days after the second AZD1222 dose. This chain uses TRBV5-1 with TRBJ2-7; possible D gene TRBD2, 7 bases. CDR3 residues: CASSNPLAEGDYEQYF. Here the CDR3 DNA reads TGCGCCAGCAGCAACCCCCTAGCGGAGGGGGACTACGAGCAGTACTTC.